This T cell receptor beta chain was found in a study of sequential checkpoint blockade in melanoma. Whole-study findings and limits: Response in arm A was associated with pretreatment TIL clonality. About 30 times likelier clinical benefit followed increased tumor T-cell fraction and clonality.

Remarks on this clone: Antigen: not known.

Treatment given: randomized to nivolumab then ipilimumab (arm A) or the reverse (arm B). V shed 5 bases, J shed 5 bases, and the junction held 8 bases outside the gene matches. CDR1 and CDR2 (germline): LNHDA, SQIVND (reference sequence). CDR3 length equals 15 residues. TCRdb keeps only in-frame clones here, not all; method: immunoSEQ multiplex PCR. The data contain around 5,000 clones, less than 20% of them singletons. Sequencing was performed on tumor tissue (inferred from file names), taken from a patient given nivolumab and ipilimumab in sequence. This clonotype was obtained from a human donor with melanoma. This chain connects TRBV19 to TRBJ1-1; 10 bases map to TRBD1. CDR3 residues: CASSWDRGPGTEAFF. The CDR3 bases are TGTGCCAGTAGTTGGGACAGGGGCCCGGGGACTGAAGCTTTCTTT.